A selection of T cell receptor beta chains follows, all from one sample in a study of shared clonotypes between healthy human individuals. TCRdb's table, derived via immunoSEQ multiplex PCR, lists solely in-frame clones and lacks some. The sample has about 2.3 million clones, 85% to 95% seen once. Sequencing was performed on naive CD4+ T cells from PBMCs. The source is a man aged 18 to 35 in good health. Some clones in this sample may be carry-over from other donors' samples. The CDR3 runs from the conserved cysteine through the conserved F or W. Fields, in order: J gene, clone size, V gene, D gene, CDR3 length, CDR3 DNA, CDR3 protein. The D gene is left open where the match is weak. Expanded clones are given a class, and other clones once, few, many or no size at all.

TRBJ2-1,-,TRBV5-8,-,16,TGTGCCAGCAGCTTGGGGCAAAAGCGGGTGTTGGATGAGCAGTTCTTC,CASSLGQKRVLDEQFF
TRBJ2-1,-,TRBV18,TRBD1,13,TGTGCCAGCTCACCCAATCAGGGGGATGAGCAGTTCTTC,CASSPNQGDEQFF
TRBJ2-5,-,TRBV18,-,16,TGTGCCAGCTCACCACGGGCCGGGGTATCCCAAGAGACCCAGTACTTC,CASSPRAGVSQETQYF
TRBJ1-5,-,TRBV9,-,17,TGTGCCAGCAGCGTAGGCAGGGGAGTATATAGCAATCAGCCCCAGCATTTT,CASSVGRGVYSNQPQHF
TRBJ1-2,-,TRBV5-1,TRBD1,15,TGCGCCAGCAGCTCGGGACAGGGGACTAACTATGGCTACACCTTC,CASSSGQGTNYGYTF
TRBJ2-7,once,TRBV2,-,15,TGTGCCAGCAGTGATTCGGGCAGGGGTCCTGCCGAGCAGTACTTC,CASSDSGRGPAEQYF
TRBJ1-2,few,TRBV30,-,13,TGTGCCTGGAGTGTCGGACGCCTCTATGGCTACACCTTC,CAWSVGRLYGYTF
TRBJ1-1,-,TRBV4-2,-,13,TGTGCCAGCAGCCAAGGGCCAGGCACTGAAGCTTTCTTT,CASSQGPGTEAFF
TRBJ2-5,-,TRBV30,TRBD1,16,TGTGCCTGGAGATTGGTCGGGACAGGGGCGGGTGAGACCCAGTACTTC,CAWRLVGTGAGETQYF
TRBJ2-3,-,TRBV15,TRBD2,17,TGTGCCACCAGCAGAACCCCGACTAGCGGGAATGCAGATACGCAGTATTTT,CATSRTPTSGNADTQYF
TRBJ1-5,-,TRBV18,-,12,TGTGCCAGCTCACCGGCTGGAGAGCCCCAGCATTTT,CASSPAGEPQHF
TRBJ2-7,-,TRBV7-2,TRBD2,13,TGTGCCAGCAGCCCCCGGACTAGGAAGGAGCAGTACTTC,CASSPRTRKEQYF
TRBJ2-1,-,TRBV18,-,16,TGTGCCAGCTCACCACCTTCTGGGGGCTCCTACAATGAGCAGTTCTTC,CASSPPSGGSYNEQFF
TRBJ2-7,-,TRBV2,TRBD2,15,TGTGCCAGCAGTCGGACTAGCGGGGGCACCTACGAGCAGTACTTC,CASSRTSGGTYEQYF
TRBJ1-3,-,TRBV6-1,-,15,TGTGCCAGCAGTTTTGGGTTTTTGGCTGGAAACACCATATATTTT,CASSFGFLAGNTIYF
TRBJ1-4,once,TRBV5-1,TRBD1,16,TGCGCCAGCAGCTTAGGACAGGGACTCGGTCGGGAAAAACTGTTTTTT,CASSLGQGLGREKLFF
TRBJ2-7,-,TRBV15,TRBD2,16,TGTGCCACCAGCTCGGGACCGGGACTAGATGTGTACGAGCAGTACTTC,CATSSGPGLDVYEQYF
TRBJ2-1,once,TRBV6-1,-,15,TGTGCCAGCAGTGAAGTGGGGGGTTCCTACAATGAGCAGTTCTTC,CASSEVGGSYNEQFF
TRBJ2-7,few,TRBV27,TRBD1,13,TGTGCCAGCAGTGGGACAGGGGGCTACGAGCAGTACTTC,CASSGTGGYEQYF
TRBJ2-7,-,TRBV9,-,15,TGTGCCAGCAGCGTAGGAGGGGAGACCTCCTACGAGCAGTACTTC,CASSVGGETSYEQYF
TRBJ2-7,-,TRBV4-1,TRBD1,15,TGCGCCAGCAGCCAAGGCGACAGGGAACGGTACGAGCAGTACTTC,CASSQGDRERYEQYF
TRBJ2-3,-,TRBV15,-,13,TGTGCCACTAGCAGAGACCCCTCAGATACGCAGTATTTT,CATSRDPSDTQYF
TRBJ1-2,once,TRBV28,-,12,TGTGCCAGCAGCTCAGTGGGCTATGGCTACACCTTC,CASSSVGYGYTF
TRBJ2-7,-,TRBV29-1,TRBD1,14,TGCAGCGCTACGATACAGGGGCGATACTACGAGCAGTACTTC,CSATIQGRYYEQYF
TRBJ2-1,-,TRBV6-6,-,14,TGTGCCAGCAGTTATTTCCAGGAAGGTGGGGAGCAGTTCTTC,CASSYFQEGGEQFF
TRBJ2-4,-,TRBV19,-,14,TGTGCCAGTAGTACACAGGGAGCCAAAAACATTCAGTACTTC,CASSTQGAKNIQYF
TRBJ1-5,-,TRBV27,TRBD1,17,TGTGCCAGCAGTCGGGACCCGACAGGGGCATACAATCAGCCCCAGCATTTT,CASSRDPTGAYNQPQHF
TRBJ1-1,-,TRBV5-1,-,13,TGCGCCAGCACCAGAAACATGAACACTGAAGCTTTCTTT,CASTRNMNTEAFF
TRBJ2-5,-,TRBV20-1,-,10,TGCAGTGTACGCCAAGAGACCCAGTACTTC,CSVRQETQYF
TRBJ2-7,once,TRBV28,TRBD1,14,TGTGCCAGCAGTCCGGGACAGGGGGCCTACGAGCAGTACTTC,CASSPGQGAYEQYF
TRBJ2-2,-,TRBV7-7,-,16,TGTGCCAGCAGCCCTCAGGGGAGAGGCTACACCGGGGAGCTGTTTTTT,CASSPQGRGYTGELFF
TRBJ1-2,-,TRBV6-1,-,14,TGTGCCAGCAGTGTGCTACAGGGTGACTATGGCTACACCTTC,CASSVLQGDYGYTF
TRBJ1-1,-,TRBV7-9,-,15,TGTGCCAGCAGCCTCTCTGGGGAAGGAGGGACTGAAGCTTTCTTT,CASSLSGEGGTEAFF
TRBJ1-5,-,TRBV18,TRBD1,14,TGTGCCAGCTCACCTACAGGGGCCCCCGATCCCCAGCATTTT,CASSPTGAPDPQHF
TRBJ1-1,-,TRBV7-2,-,11,TGTGCCAGCAGCTTCCGGGCTGAAGCTTTCTTT,CASSFRAEAFF
TRBJ2-1,-,TRBV5-1,-,14,TGCGCCAGCAGCAACGTAGGACTAAACAATGAGCAGTTCTTC,CASSNVGLNNEQFF
TRBJ2-3,-,TRBV6-1,-,15,TGTGCCAGCAGCGGTACAGGGCTAAGCACAGATACGCAGTATTTT,CASSGTGLSTDTQYF
TRBJ1-1,-,TRBV9,-,13,TGTGCCAGCAGCGCAACGACAGGATCTGAAGCTTTCTTT,CASSATTGSEAFF
TRBJ2-7,-,TRBV7-9,-,11,TGTGCCAGCACCACAGGCTACGAGCAGTACTTC,CASTTGYEQYF
TRBJ1-2,-,TRBV11-2,-,15,TGTGCCAGCAGCTTAGCGGGGGGTTCCGTAAATGGCTACACCTTC,CASSLAGGSVNGYTF
TRBJ2-2,-,TRBV7-9,-,14,TGTGCCAGCAGCTTAACCGGTTACACCGGGGAGCTGTTTTTT,CASSLTGYTGELFF
TRBJ1-1,-,TRBV5-1,-,16,TGCGCCAGCAGCTCAAGGTGGGAGGGGAAGAACACTGAAGCTTTCTTT,CASSSRWEGKNTEAFF
TRBJ2-5,-,TRBV4-3,-,16,TGCGCCAGCAGCCAAGGGCCGGGACGGTCACAAGAGACCCAGTACTTC,CASSQGPGRSQETQYF
TRBJ2-3,-,TRBV6-1,-,15,TGTGCCAGCAGTGTACAGCTTGGGACGTTAGATACGCAGTATTTT,CASSVQLGTLDTQYF
TRBJ2-2,once,TRBV6-6,-,16,TGTGCCAGCAGTTTCCCGAAGCAGGACCTCACCGGGGAGCTGTTTTTT,CASSFPKQDLTGELFF
TRBJ1-1,-,TRBV7-3,-,13,TGTGCCAGCAGCTCCAAAGGGGGTGCTGAAGCTTTCTTT,CASSSKGGAEAFF
TRBJ2-7,-,TRBV27,-,17,TGTGCCAGCAGTTTACGGCTCTGGGATGCGTTACCCTACGAGCAGTACTTC,CASSLRLWDALPYEQYF
TRBJ1-5,-,TRBV19,-,14,TGTGCCAGTAGTATGATGGGGGTAGGACAGCCCCAGCATTTT,CASSMMGVGQPQHF
TRBJ2-7,few,TRBV28,TRBD2,14,TGTGCCAGCAGGCCCGGGACTAGCGGGTACGAGCAGTACTTC,CASRPGTSGYEQYF
TRBJ1-1,once,TRBV5-8,TRBD1,12,TGTGCCAGCAGGTGGGGACAGACTGAAGCTTTCTTT,CASRWGQTEAFF